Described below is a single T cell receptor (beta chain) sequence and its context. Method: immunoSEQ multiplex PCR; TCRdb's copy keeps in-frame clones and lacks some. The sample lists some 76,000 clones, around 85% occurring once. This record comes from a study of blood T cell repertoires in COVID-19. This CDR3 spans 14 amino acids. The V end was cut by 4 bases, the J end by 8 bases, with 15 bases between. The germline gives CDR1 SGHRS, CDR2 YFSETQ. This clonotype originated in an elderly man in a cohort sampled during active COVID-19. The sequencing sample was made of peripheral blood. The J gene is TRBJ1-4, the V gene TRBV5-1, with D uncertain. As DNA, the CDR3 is TGCGCCAGCAGCATCGGGGTCCCTACAGAAAAACTGTTTTTT. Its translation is CASSIGVPTEKLFF.